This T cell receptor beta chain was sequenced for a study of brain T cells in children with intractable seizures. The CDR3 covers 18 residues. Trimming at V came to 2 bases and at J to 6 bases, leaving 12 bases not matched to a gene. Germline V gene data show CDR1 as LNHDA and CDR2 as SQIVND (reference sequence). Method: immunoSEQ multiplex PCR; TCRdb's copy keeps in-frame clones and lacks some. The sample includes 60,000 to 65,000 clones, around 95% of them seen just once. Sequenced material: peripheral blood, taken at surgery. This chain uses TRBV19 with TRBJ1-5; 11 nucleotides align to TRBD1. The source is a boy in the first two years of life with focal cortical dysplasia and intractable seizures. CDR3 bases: TGTGCCAGTAGTATACGTTTCGGGACAGGGGGAAGAGGTCAGCCCCAGCATTTT. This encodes CASSIRFGTGGRGQPQHF.